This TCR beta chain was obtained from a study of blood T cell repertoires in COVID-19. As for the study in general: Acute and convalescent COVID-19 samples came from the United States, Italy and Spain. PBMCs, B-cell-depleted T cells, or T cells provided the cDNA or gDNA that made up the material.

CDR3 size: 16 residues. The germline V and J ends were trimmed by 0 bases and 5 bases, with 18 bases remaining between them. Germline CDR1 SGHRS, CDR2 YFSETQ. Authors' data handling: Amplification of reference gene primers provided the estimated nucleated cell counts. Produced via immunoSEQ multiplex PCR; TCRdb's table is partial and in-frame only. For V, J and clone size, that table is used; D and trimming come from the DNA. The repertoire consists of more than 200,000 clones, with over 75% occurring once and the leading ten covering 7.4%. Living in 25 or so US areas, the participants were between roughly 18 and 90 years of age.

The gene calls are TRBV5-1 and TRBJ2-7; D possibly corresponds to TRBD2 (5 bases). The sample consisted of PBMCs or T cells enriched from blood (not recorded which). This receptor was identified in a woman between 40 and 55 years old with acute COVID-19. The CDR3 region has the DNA TGCGCCAGCAGCTTGGCAGGCGGGTTCTTTCGGGACGAGCAGTACTTC. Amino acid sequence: CASSLAGGFFRDEQYF.